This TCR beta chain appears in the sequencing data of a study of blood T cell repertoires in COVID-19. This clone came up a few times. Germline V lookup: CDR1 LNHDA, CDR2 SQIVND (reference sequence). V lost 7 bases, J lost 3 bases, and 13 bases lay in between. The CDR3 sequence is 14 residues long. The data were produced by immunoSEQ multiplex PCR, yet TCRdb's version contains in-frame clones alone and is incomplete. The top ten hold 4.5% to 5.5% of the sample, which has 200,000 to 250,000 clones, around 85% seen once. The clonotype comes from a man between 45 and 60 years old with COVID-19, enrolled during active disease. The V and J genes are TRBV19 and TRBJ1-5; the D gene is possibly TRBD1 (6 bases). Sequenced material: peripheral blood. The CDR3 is CASTTTGINQPQHF. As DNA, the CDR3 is TGTGCCAGTACCACCACAGGGATCAATCAGCCCCAGCATTTT.